This TCR beta chain was identified in a study of CD8+ T cells in alopecia areata. Looking at the study overall: The study gave treated patients oral tofacitinib at 5 to 10 mg twice daily. Patients given treatment had severity scored by the percentage of scalp area affected.

Whole-study findings and limits: Lesional scalp, notably in alopecia totalis/universalis, had clonality above that of normal scalp. Significant decreases in scalp clonality and expanded CD8+ clones followed tofacitinib treatment.

Treatment reported: oral pan-JAK inhibitor, 5-10 mg twice daily. In regard to this clone: Antigen unknown.

As the sequencing template, cDNA was produced by extracting RNA and reverse transcribing it. The data were produced by immunoSEQ multiplex PCR, yet TCRdb's version contains in-frame clones alone and is incomplete. This sample has fewer than 200,000 clones, with 58% found just once. The sequence came from a human donor with alopecia areata. The source material was CD4+ T cells sorted from blood, sampled between weeks 55 and 65, from a patient treated with tofacitinib.

CDR3 residues: CASSAQGGNGYTF. As DNA, the CDR3 is TGTGCCAGCAGTGCACAGGGAGGGAATGGCTACACCTTC. J is TRBJ1-2 and V is TRBV6-4, with D possibly TRBD1 on 6 matching bases. CDR1 MRHNA and CDR2 SNTAGT come from the germline V gene. V lost 4 bases and J lost 6, with 12 bases in between. This CDR3 is 13 amino acids long.